The source of this TCR beta chain is a study of shared clonotypes between healthy human individuals (TCRdb year 2020). Background on the whole study: The cohort comprised a couple of women and a few men aged 18 to 49 years. Leukapheresis yielded between about 0.85 and 10 billion PBMCs per donor. Blood TCR repertoires of about five healthy adults were deeply sequenced to estimate repertoire size and the extent of clonotype sharing between individuals. Libraries were prepared and TCR repertoires were sequenced by different laboratories using diverse techniques, in order to increase sequencing depth and limit assay-specific biases. Per donor, three plates each were used for CD4 naive and CD4 memory, two for CD8 naive, and one for CD8 memory. The study at large found these results: Because the study included only a small number of donors, the genetic and exposure-history diversity represented was limited. Pairwise subsampling indicated that sequencing depth was expected to affect the degree of clonotype sharing among donors. Higher generation probabilities were observed for clonotypes shared by all four sorted-subset donors than for non-shared clonotypes. Across a few donors, approximately 4.6% of naive CD4, approximately 3.5% of naive CD8, 2.3% of memory CD4, and around 0.4% of memory CD8 clonotypes were shared. Sampling was restricted to blood, and TCR repertoires in tissue are likely to differ from TCR repertoires in blood. Larger estimated clonotype richness was generally found for naive subsets than for memory subsets. Even with the large sequencing depth, rarefaction of the sorted-subset datasets indicated that sequencing was incomplete.

The donors were healthy, HIV-negative adults who had no recently reported acute infections or vaccinations. Only Caucasian adults living in Nashville, Tennessee, USA were represented among the donors. Magnetic negative selection was used to enrich CD4+ T cells, after which naive cells were positively selected on CD45RA and the negative fraction became the memory subset. Blood was obtained by leukapheresis, after which PBMCs were separated by Ficoll-Histopaque density gradient centrifugation and cryopreserved in liquid nitrogen vapor phase. Purity and quantity of every magnetically sorted T cell population were checked by analytical flow cytometry. Genomic DNA was isolated from every sorted fraction and measured by UV absorbance on a Nanodrop 2000c. Using the deep immunoSEQ assay, multiplex PCR amplified TCR CDR3 regions from genomic DNA. Genomic DNA extracted from each cell subset was distributed evenly over all wells of several immunoSEQ 96-well plates, and each plate served as one replicate. For sorted subsets, roughly 0.2 ug genomic DNA, equal to tens of thousands of T cell genomes, was loaded into each replicate PCR. Purified libraries were measured with a Qubit 3.0 fluorometer, size-checked on a Bioanalyzer 2100, and measured again with the KAPA Library Quantification kit. Each immunoSEQ 96-well plate was sequenced on its own single-read 150-cycle Illumina NextSeq 550 flow cell. The study's own analysis went as follows. Because only junctional sequences without quality scores were contained in the immunoSEQ output, filtering matching that applied to full-length reads could not be performed. To assign V/J genes and CDR3, sequences were annotated using PyIR, a Python wrapper for IgBLAST v1.9, with IMGT germline references. Any read was removed if the V/J assignment was weak (E-value above 1e-6), the CDR3 was missing, or the read contained stop codons, out-of-frame junctions, or ambiguous translated residues. V3J clonotypes were defined as sequences sharing the same inferred V gene, J gene, and CDR3 amino acid sequence. Percentage overlap between repertoires was computed as shared unique clonotypes divided by the size of the smaller repertoire. RTK rarefaction, the Chao1 estimator, and Recon v2.1 estimates of unobserved clonotypes were used to assess repertoire richness. OLGA was used to compute generation probabilities for all TCRbeta clonotypes that the gDNA method yielded from a handful of donors. Sourced from immuneACCESS, this table was stored by TCRdb with only in-frame sequences that have V and J called. A share of the clones is absent; for the studies checked, an unresolved V gene accounts for under half, and the remainder has no known explanation. The V and J calls and the clone size are those of that table, but D and trimming were determined from the DNA. Across this sample there are about 1.4 million clones, with roughly 96% seen only once. The ten most abundant clones make up approximately 1.1% of the sample.

As regards this clone: Its antigen specificity is not known. Nothing much larger sits one base from this clone, and base qualities are not available. This sample also contains other DNA sequences that code for the same CDR3.

CDR1 and CDR2 were assigned from the germline V gene as SNHLY and FYNNEI. The CDR3 holds 12 amino acids from the cysteine to the phenylalanine. Of the read, only the CDR3 DNA is kept; its 36 bases are in frame from base 1. V and J lose 6 bases and 3 bases, and a span of 7 bases separates them. Rearrangement joined TRBV2 to TRBJ2-3; TRBD1 is possibly the D segment (6 matching bases). The clonotype originates from a man aged 30-40 years in good health. The sequencing sample was made of naive CD4+ T cells sorted from blood. Taken with the paper, the label for cell subset or site translates to: CD45RA+ positively selected. The CDR3 reads CASSDRTDTQYF. At the DNA level, the sequence is TGTGCCAGCAGCGACAGGACAGATACGCAGTATTTT.